Below are 6 T cell receptor beta chains sequenced from a single sample in a study of blood T cell repertoires in COVID-19 (dated by TCRdb to 2019 to 2021). Receptor amplification or capture employed the immunoSEQ multiplex PCR assay. The source is immuneACCESS, and TCRdb retained only in-frame sequences with V and J called. Part of the clones is not carried over; for the studies checked, unresolved V genes explain less than half of this, and the remainder is unexplained. The sample table shows around 140,000 clones, and roughly 86% are seen once. The ten largest clones add up to over 10% of the sample. Specimen: peripheral blood. The receptor set was obtained from a woman aged 70-85 years with COVID-19, enrolled during active disease.

The rearrangement uses TRBV9 and TRBJ1-4; 10 positions match TRBD1. Germline CDR1 reads SGDLS; CDR2 reads YYNGEE. The CDR3 consists of 16 residues. V lost 0 bases to trimming and J lost 5 bases; unmatched junction nucleotides: 4. This CDR3 is CASSVGGGQGNEKLFF. The CDR3 bases are TGTGCCAGCAGCGTAGGAGGGGGACAGGGGAATGAAAAACTGTTTTTT.

The chain combines TRBV28 with TRBJ1-1, with a possible D match to TRBD1 (6 bases). This CDR3 is built from 16 residues. Between the trimmed V and J ends, which lost 3 bases and 1 base, there was a span of 15 bases. CDR1 and CDR2 from the germline V gene are MDHEN and SYDVKM. The CDR3 nucleotides are TGTGCCAGCAGTTTTGAGGCAGGGGTGGAGAACACTGAAGCTTTCTTT. Residues: CASSFEAGVENTEAFF.

This chain links TRBV6-5 with TRBJ2-7; 7 bases fit TRBD2. Germline assignment: CDR1 MNHEY and CDR2 SVGAGI. V trimming: 5 bases; J trimming: 7 bases; junction bases outside the gene matches: 5. This CDR3 has 12 amino acids. The CDR3: CASSTAGWEQYF. The DNA for the CDR3 is TGTGCCAGCAGTACAGCGGGGTGGGAGCAGTACTTC.

The chain employs TRBV6-1 and TRBJ2-7; a possible D gene is TRBD2 (7 bases). V was cut by 0 bases and J by 7 bases, with 22 bases left in between. The CDR3 extends over 17 amino acids. Germline-derived CDR1 and CDR2 are MNHNS and SASEGT. Here the CDR3 DNA reads TGTGCCAGCAGTGAAGCGTCGGTCGCGGGGGCCCCGGGGGAGCAGTACTTC. Residues: CASSEASVAGAPGEQYF.

The chain combines TRBV29-1 with TRBJ2-1; 8 nucleotides line up with TRBD1. Germline CDR1 and CDR2: SQVTM and ANQGSEA. The V segment lost 2 bases and the J segment 6 bases; nucleotides outside the gene matches: 3. The CDR3 extends over 13 amino acids. The CDR3: CSVEQGAFNEQFF. The CDR3 nucleotides are TGCAGCGTTGAACAGGGGGCATTCAATGAGCAGTTCTTC.

J is TRBJ1-6 and V is TRBV5-1; no clear D. Trimming removed 0 bases from V and 3 bases from J, with 10 bases in between. The germline V gene encodes CDR1 SGHRS and CDR2 YFSETQ. The CDR3 is 16 amino acids. The CDR3 spells CASSLAASDYNSPLHF. CDR3 sequence (DNA): TGCGCCAGCAGCTTGGCGGCCAGCGACTATAATTCACCCCTCCACTTT.